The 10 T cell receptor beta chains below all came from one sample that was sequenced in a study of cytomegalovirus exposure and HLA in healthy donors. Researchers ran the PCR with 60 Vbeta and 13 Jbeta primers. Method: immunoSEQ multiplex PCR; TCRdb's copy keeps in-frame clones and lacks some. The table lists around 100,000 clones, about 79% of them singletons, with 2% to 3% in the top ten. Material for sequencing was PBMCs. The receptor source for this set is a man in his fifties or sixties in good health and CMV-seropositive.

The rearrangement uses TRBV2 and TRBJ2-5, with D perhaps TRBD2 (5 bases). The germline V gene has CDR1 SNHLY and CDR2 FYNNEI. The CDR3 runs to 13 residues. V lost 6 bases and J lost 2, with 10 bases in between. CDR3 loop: CASRPGIQETQYF. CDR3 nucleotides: TGTGCCAGCAGACCCGGGATACAAGAGACCCAGTACTTC.

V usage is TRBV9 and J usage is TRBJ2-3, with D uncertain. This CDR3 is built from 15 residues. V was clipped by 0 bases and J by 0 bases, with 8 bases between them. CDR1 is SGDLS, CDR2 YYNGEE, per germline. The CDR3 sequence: CASSVDGASTDTQYF. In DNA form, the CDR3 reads TGTGCCAGCAGCGTAGACGGAGCTAGCACAGATACGCAGTATTTT.

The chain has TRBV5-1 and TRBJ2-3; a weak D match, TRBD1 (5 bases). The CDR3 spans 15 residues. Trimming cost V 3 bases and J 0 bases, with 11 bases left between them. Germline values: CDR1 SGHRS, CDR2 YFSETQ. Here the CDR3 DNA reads TGCGCCAGCAGCTCTAGGGGTTCAAGCACAGATACGCAGTATTTT. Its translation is CASSSRGSSTDTQYF. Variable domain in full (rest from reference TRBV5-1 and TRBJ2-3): KAGVTQTPRYLIKTRGQQVTLSCSPISGHRSVSWYQQTPGQGLQFLFEYFSETQRNKGNFPGRFSGRQFSNSRSEMNVSTLELGDSALYLCASSSRGSSTDTQYFGPGTRLTVL.

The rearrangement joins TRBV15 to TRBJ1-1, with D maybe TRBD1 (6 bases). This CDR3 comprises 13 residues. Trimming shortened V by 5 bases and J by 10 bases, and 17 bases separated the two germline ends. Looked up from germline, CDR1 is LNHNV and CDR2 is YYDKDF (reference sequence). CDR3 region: CATSSGHPRGAFF. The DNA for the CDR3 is TGTGCCACCAGCTCGGGACACCCCAGAGGAGCTTTCTTT. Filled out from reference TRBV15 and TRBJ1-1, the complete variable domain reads DAMVIQNPRYQVTQFGKPVTLSCSQTLNHNVMYWYQQKSSQAPKLLFHYYDKDFNNEADTPDNFQSRRPNTSFCFLDIRSPGLGDTAMYLCATSSGHPRGAFFGQGTRLTVV.

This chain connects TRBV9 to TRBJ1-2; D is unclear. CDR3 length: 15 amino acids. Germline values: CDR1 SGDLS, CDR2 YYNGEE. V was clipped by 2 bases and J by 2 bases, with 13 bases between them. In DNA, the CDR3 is TGTGCCAGCAGCGTTTTCCCTGCGGGGAACTATGGCTACACCTTC. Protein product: CASSVFPAGNYGYTF. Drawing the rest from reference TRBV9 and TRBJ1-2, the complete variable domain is DSGVTQTPKHLITATGQRVTLRCSPRSGDLSVYWYQQSLDQGLQFLIQYYNGEERAKGNILERFSAQQFPDLHSELNLSSLELGDSALYFCASSVFPAGNYGYTFGSGTRLTVV.

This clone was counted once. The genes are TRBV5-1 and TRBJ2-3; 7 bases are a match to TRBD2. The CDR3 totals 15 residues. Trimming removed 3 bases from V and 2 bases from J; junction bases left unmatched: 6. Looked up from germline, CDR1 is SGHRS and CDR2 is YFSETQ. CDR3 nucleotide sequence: TGCGCCAGCAGCTCCGGCGGGGGAGACACAGATACGCAGTATTTT. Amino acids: CASSSGGGDTDTQYF.

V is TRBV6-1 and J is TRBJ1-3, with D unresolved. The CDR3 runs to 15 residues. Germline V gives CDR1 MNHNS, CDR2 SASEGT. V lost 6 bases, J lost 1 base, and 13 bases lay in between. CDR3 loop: CASREHHGSGNTIYF. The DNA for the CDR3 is TGTGCCAGCAGGGAACATCACGGGTCTGGAAACACCATATATTTT.

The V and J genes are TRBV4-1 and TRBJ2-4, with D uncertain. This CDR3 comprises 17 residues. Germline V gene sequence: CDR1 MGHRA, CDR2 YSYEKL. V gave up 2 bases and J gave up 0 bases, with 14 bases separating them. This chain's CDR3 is CASSQIVTPLAKNIQYF. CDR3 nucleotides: TGCGCCAGCAGCCAAATAGTGACTCCCTTAGCCAAAAACATTCAGTACTTC.

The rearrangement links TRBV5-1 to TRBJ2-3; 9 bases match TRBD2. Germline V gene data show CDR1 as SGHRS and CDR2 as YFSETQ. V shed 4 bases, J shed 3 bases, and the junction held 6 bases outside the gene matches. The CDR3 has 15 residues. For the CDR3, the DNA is TGCGCCAGCAGCCCCGGGACTAGCTCGACAGATACGCAGTATTTT. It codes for CASSPGTSSTDTQYF.

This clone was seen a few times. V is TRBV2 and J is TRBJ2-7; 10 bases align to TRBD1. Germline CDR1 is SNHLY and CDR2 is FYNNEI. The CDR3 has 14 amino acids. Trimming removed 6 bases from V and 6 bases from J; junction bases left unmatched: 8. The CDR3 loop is CASSVGQGSSEQYF. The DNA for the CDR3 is TGTGCCAGCAGCGTGGGACAGGGGTCGTCCGAGCAGTACTTC.